These 11 T cell receptor beta chains were all obtained from the same sample, sequenced in a study of tumor-infiltrating lymphocytes in primary liver carcinoma. Both RNA and DNA were isolated together from roughly 20-30 mg of bulk tissue that had not been sorted. The researchers produced TCR beta cDNA from approximately 540 ng total RNA with a constant-region primer. Library construction for TCR beta comprised three nested multiplex PCR rounds performed with slightly modified ARM-PCR. It was with TRBV1-TRBV30 forward primers and a C-beta reverse primer that the first two PCR rounds were run, at approximately 10 cycles each. TCRdb independently ran MiXCR on the multiplex PCR reads; one entry per CDR3 protein. The sample yields some 130,000 distinct CDR3 sequences, approximately 71% seen once. Sequencing input: tumor-adjacent normal liver tissue. These receptors were collected from a woman in her fifties or sixties with primary liver carcinoma and hepatitis B virus infection.

There are many counts of this clonotype. The rearrangement uses TRBV7-9 and TRBJ1-1; 7 positions match TRBD1. V lost 7 bases and J lost 0; bases outside the gene matches: 2. The CDR3 has 13 amino acids. Germline loops: CDR1 SEHNR, CDR2 FQNEAQ (reference sequence). This chain's CDR3 is CASTRGMNTEAFF. CDR3 nucleotide sequence: TGTGCCAGCACCAGGGGGATGAACACTGAAGCTTTCTTT.

Of note for this clonotype: The CDR3 ends on some other residue instead of the conserved phenylalanine or tryptophan, so this is likely a read error. The chain uses TRBV11-2 and TRBJ2-5, with TRBD2 matching over 10 bases. Germline CDR1 is SGHAT and CDR2 is FQNNGV. The CDR3 loop spans 16 amino acids. CDR3 protein: CPSSYSRGSGRETQYL. In DNA, the CDR3 is TGTCCCAGCAGCTACTCCCGTGGTAGCGGGAGGGAGACCCAGTACCTC.

Concerning this clonotype itself: The germline gene is not matched at one end of the junction; a read error may be the cause. This chain uses TRBV12-3 or TRBV12-4 with TRBJ2-5; no definite D call. The CDR3 sequence is 11 residues long. CDR3 sequence reads: CVSSLMGTQYF. The CDR3 nucleotides are TGTGTCAGCAGTCTAATGGGGACCCAGTACTTC.

This clonotype showed up just once. J is TRBJ2-5 and V is TRBV7-9; D ambiguous. Between the trimmed V and J ends, which lost 4 bases and 9 bases, there was a span of 21 bases. There are 15 residues in the CDR3. The germline V gene has CDR1 SEHNR and CDR2 FQNEAQ (reference sequence). The CDR3 coding sequence is TGTGCCAGCAGCTGGCGGACGGCGTACCAAGACTCCCAGTACTTC. It specifies CASSWRTAYQDSQYF. Complete variable domain (other parts from reference TRBV7-9 and TRBJ2-5): DTGVSQNPRHKITKRGQNVTFRCDPISEHNRLYWYRQTLGQGPEFLTYFQNEAQLEKSRLLSDRFSAERPKGSFSTLEIQRTEQGDSAMYLCASSWRTAYQDSQYFGPGTRLLVL.

Regarding this clonotype: This is likely a read error, given that the CDR3 carries no conserved phenylalanine or tryptophan at its end. The chain joins TRBV6-5 to TRBJ2-7; D may match TRBD1 or TRBD2 (6 bases each). The CDR3 is 13 residues long. Per the germline V gene, CDR1 is MNHEY and CDR2 is SVGAGI. The CDR3 DNA follows: TGTACCAGCAGTGAGGGGGGTCATTACGTGCAGTACTCC. This translates into CTSSEGGHYVQYS.

As to this clonotype: One end of the junction does not line up with germline, which may come from a read error. The CDR3 region is CGARAGYDQYF. The CDR3 DNA reads TGCGGCGCTAGGGCGGGTTACGATCAGTACTTC. The genes are TRBV29-1 and TRBJ2-7; tentative D call: TRBD2 (5 bases). The germline gives CDR1 SQVTM, CDR2 ANQGSEA. The CDR3 is 11 residues long.

Of note for this clonotype: At one end the junction does not follow the germline gene, possibly because of a read error. The chain carries TRBV6-5 and TRBJ1-1; D is unresolved. The CDR3 has 14 residues. CDR1 MNHEY and CDR2 SVGAGI come from the germline V gene. CDR3 amino acids: CASSYSAGNSEAFF. CDR3 nucleotides: TGTGCCAGCAGTTACTCGGCAGGAAACAGTGAAGCTTTCTTT.

Concerning this clonotype itself: This clone may be a read error of a much larger clone one base away. This chain links TRBV5-1 with TRBJ2-7; TRBD1 matches at 9 bases. This CDR3 comprises 15 residues. CDR1 SGHRS and CDR2 YFSETQ come from the germline V gene. The CDR3 spells CASSLGGTGNYKQYF. CDR3 DNA: TGCGCCAGCAGCTTGGGAGGGACAGGGAACTACAAGCAGTACTTC.

The gene calls are TRBV24-1 and TRBJ2-1; 8 bases map to TRBD2. The CDR3 extends over 18 amino acids. CDR1 and CDR2 (germline): KGHDR, SFDVKD. V dropped 7 bases and J dropped 0; count of bases not matched to a gene: 13. CDR3 loop: CATSGGWTSQSSYNEQFF. The CDR3 coding sequence is TGTGCCACCAGCGGAGGATGGACTAGCCAGAGCTCCTACAATGAGCAGTTCTTC.

Only one count was recorded for this clonotype. V gene TRBV6-6 combines with J gene TRBJ1-4; D gene unclear. The CDR3 contains 14 residues. V was shortened by 5 bases and J by 7 bases, with 14 bases between the two germline ends. Per the germline V gene, CDR1 is MNHNY and CDR2 is SVGAGI (reference sequence). The CDR3 sequence: CASSNVAAGEKLFF. In DNA, the CDR3 is TGTGCCAGCAGTAACGTGGCGGCGGGTGAAAAACTGTTTTTT.

Only a few counts were recorded for this clonotype. The chain couples TRBV10-3 to TRBJ2-3; D gene uncertain. Trimming pared 4 bases from V and 0 bases from J, leaving 17 bases between. Germline V gives CDR1 ENHRY, CDR2 SYGVKD. The CDR3 has 17 residues. CDR3 protein: CAISGYTAASSTDTQYF. The DNA for the CDR3 is TGTGCCATCAGTGGGTACACCGCGGCATCTAGCACAGATACGCAGTATTTT.